The 2 T cell receptor beta chains below were found in one sample sequenced in a study of technical replicates of blood from a handful of donors. Assay: immunoSEQ multiplex PCR; the TCRdb copy retains only in-frame clones and omits some. The data show about 78,000 clones, approximately 95% seen once. The sequenced sample was T cells isolated from PBMCs. All receptors derive from a human donor in good health.

The chain employs TRBV14 and TRBJ2-7; TRBD2 matches at 13 bases. The CDR3 totals 17 residues. Germline V CDR1 and CDR2: SGHDN, FVKESK. Unmatched junction bases numbered 12, after V lost 4 bases and J lost 6 bases. CDR3 sequence: CASSPPGLAGDTVEQYF. The CDR3 bases are TGTGCCAGCAGCCCTCCAGGACTAGCGGGGGATACGGTCGAGCAGTACTTC.

V is TRBV27 and J is TRBJ2-3; 13 nucleotides line up with TRBD2. Germline values: CDR1 MNHEY, CDR2 SMNVEV (reference sequence). V gave up 4 bases and J gave up 0 bases; unmatched junction bases: 7. The CDR3 is 18 residues long. In DNA form, the CDR3 reads TGTGCCAGCAGTTGGACTAGCGGGAGAACGGGTAGCACAGATACGCAGTATTTT. Protein: CASSWTSGRTGSTDTQYF.